The rows below give T cell receptor beta chains drawn from one sample of a study of T cells in Graves' hyperthyroidism and ophthalmopathy. TCRdb re-called the multiplex PCR reads with MiXCR, one entry per CDR3 protein. The sample lists 500,000 to 550,000 distinct CDR3 sequences, around 21% occurring once. The sample taken for sequencing was blood. These TCRs come from a young man with Graves' hyperthyroidism. Each CDR3 is given with its conserved first and last residue. A D gene is named only where the DNA matches it firmly.

v_gene: TRBV11-2; d_gene: TRBD1; j_gene: TRBJ1-2; CDR3aa: CASGDIQGMLTNYGYTF
v_gene: TRBV11-2; d_gene: NA; j_gene: TRBJ1-2; CDR3aa: CASSLLGPEGGYTF
v_gene: TRBV6-1; d_gene: NA; j_gene: TRBJ1-1; CDR3aa: CASSAIPRGGMNTEAFF
v_gene: TRBV12-3/TRBV12-4; d_gene: TRBD1; j_gene: TRBJ2-7; CDR3aa: CASSHKWTGRINEQYF
v_gene: TRBV12-3/TRBV12-4; d_gene: TRBD1; j_gene: TRBJ2-7; CDR3aa: CASSFGGQGSYEQYF
v_gene: TRBV19; d_gene: NA; j_gene: TRBJ1-5; CDR3aa: CASSIRGTYSNQPQHF
v_gene: TRBV28; d_gene: NA; j_gene: TRBJ2-7; CDR3aa: CASSLVRDIRPYEQYF
v_gene: TRBV30; d_gene: NA; j_gene: TRBJ2-7; CDR3aa: CAWRGRGGSYEQYF
v_gene: TRBV19; d_gene: NA; j_gene: TRBJ1-1; CDR3aa: CASSRRTEMNTEAFF
v_gene: TRBV5-1; d_gene: TRBD1; j_gene: TRBJ1-5; CDR3aa: CASSLGDRIDQPQHF
v_gene: TRBV28; d_gene: NA; j_gene: TRBJ1-1; CDR3aa: CASSLRVSRMNTEAFF
v_gene: TRBV12-3/TRBV12-4; d_gene: NA; j_gene: TRBJ2-5; CDR3aa: CASSLNRAQTQYF
v_gene: TRBV6-1; d_gene: NA; j_gene: TRBJ1-1; CDR3aa: CASWAGSEAFF
v_gene: TRBV19; d_gene: NA; j_gene: TRBJ1-5; CDR3aa: CASSINPQPQHF
v_gene: TRBV6-1; d_gene: TRBD1; j_gene: TRBJ1-2; CDR3aa: CASSEAIGGTGGSYGYTF
v_gene: TRBV28; d_gene: NA; j_gene: TRBJ2-7; CDR3aa: CVTTPRGAFYEQYF
v_gene: TRBV18; d_gene: NA; j_gene: TRBJ1-3; CDR3aa: CASSMNRESGNTIYF
v_gene: TRBV20-1; d_gene: NA; j_gene: TRBJ2-7; CDR3aa: CSARRTIPGSYEQYF
v_gene: TRBV5-8; d_gene: NA; j_gene: TRBJ2-2; CDR3aa: CASSRNPRGGGELFF
v_gene: TRBV12-3/TRBV12-4; d_gene: NA; j_gene: TRBJ1-1; CDR3aa: CASSYNRDSTDAFF